This T cell receptor beta chain comes out of a study of control samples from healthy donors and cancer patients. Produced via immunoSEQ multiplex PCR; TCRdb's table is partial and in-frame only. The sample lists roughly 130,000 clones, less than 95% occurring once. This clone was recorded once. The V and J ends lost 6 bases and 5 bases, in that order; junction bases with no gene match: 9. Germline lookup yields CDR1 MNHEY and CDR2 SVGAGI. The CDR3 sequence is 15 residues long. V is TRBV6-5 and J is TRBJ1-5; 8 bases are a match to TRBD1. This TCR was sampled from a man aged 18 to 35 in good health. Sequencing used blood. In nucleotides, the CDR3 is TGTGCCAGCAGCTTTCTGGACAGGGTCGATCAGCCCCAGCATTTT. Residues: CASSFLDRVDQPQHF.